The text below deals with one T cell receptor (beta chain). Its antigen is currently not known. One base away there is no much larger clone; base qualities are not given. Naive and memory CD4+ T cells were separated from cryopreserved PBMCs through CD4 enrichment, which was followed by EasySep naive CD4+ T cell enrichment. PBMCs were isolated from leukapheresis product or whole blood by Ficoll-Paque PLUS gradient centrifugation. PBMCs were either cryopreserved at -140 degrees C or used fresh in the expansion assay. The QIAamp Micro DNA Kit was used to extract genomic DNA from the CD4+ T cells. The sample comes from a study of CD4 T cells in relation to SARS-CoV-2 and coronaviruses (dated by TCRdb to 2020 to 2022). Regarding the complete study: A median age of roughly 39 years, with a range of about 20 to 80 years, was recorded for the full convalescent cohort of over 9 patients. A different, Illumina-based TCR-beta assay was used to sequence expansion assays from other donors in the study. The Adaptive Biotechnologies TCR-sequencing kit was used for samples from three pre-COVID donors and for the naive versus memory experiments, whereas the other data were Illumina-based. HLA restriction was mapped for shared crossreactive spike epitopes using patient-derived lymphoblastoid cell lines. Memory CD4+ T cell crossreactivity between SARS-CoV-2 and common cold coronavirus spike proteins was assessed at the TCR clonotype level in the study. Of the 12 convalescent patients, 8 were male and 4 were female, and two of the subjects were Hispanic.

The paper's findings and limits, for the study overall: Because no donor provided both pre-pandemic and post-infection samples, tracing the source of pre-existing responses was limited. Memory CD4+ clonotypes crossrecognizing SARS-CoV-2 and at least one common cold coronavirus spike were found in about 61% of donors. Sequencing naive versus memory cells indicated that the assay picks up memory recall responses, not primary responses primed during culture. Compared with monoreactive clones, crossreactive clones had significantly weaker SARS-CoV-2-driven expansion, a result consistent with antigenic imprinting. Crossreactivity analysis centred on spike protein, so crossreactivity against other viral proteins was not assessed. Small numbers of patients and of tested TCRs limited the study.

The CDR3 starts with the cysteine, ends with the phenylalanine, and has 15 residues. Kept here is only the CDR3 DNA, which spans 45 bases and is read in frame from base 1. Trimming removed 4 bases from V and 2 bases from J, leaving 10 bases between the germline ends. From the germline V gene, CDR1 is SGHRS and CDR2 is YFSETQ. Deep-resolution immunoSEQ TCR-beta sequencing was performed on DNA from uncultured naive and memory CD4+ T cells. In the paper's pipeline: During preprocessing, nonproductive sequences were discarded, as were any CDR3s that did not begin with C, did not end with F or W, or were shorter than 7 amino acids. Cultured and uncultured naive and memory CD4+ repertoires were searched for CDR3s previously identified as spike- and CEF-reactive. After three terminal residues were trimmed from each end, CDR3 homology was quantified as pairwise Levenshtein distance using the stringdist R package. TCRdb holds this immuneACCESS table with in-frame rearrangements only. Some clones are missing; in checked studies, unresolved V genes explain under half, and the rest has no known cause. For V, J and clone size, that table is used; D and trimming come from the DNA. This sample comprises tens of thousands of clones, 70% to 90% of them detected only once. The top ten hold approximately 3.1% of the sample.

This clonotype originated in an adult with COVID-19. The sample comprised memory CD4+ T cells from PBMCs. What this sample's cell subset or site label stands for: memory (non-naive) CD4+ T cells. The chain is made from TRBV5-1 and TRBJ2-6; the best D guess is TRBD2, with 6 bases matching. The nucleotide sequence reads as follows: TGCGCCAGCAGCGACGGGGGAACTGGGGCCAACGTCCTGACTTTC. Translated, it gives CASSDGGTGANVLTF.